This T cell receptor beta chain came from a study of blood T cell repertoires in COVID-19. Study information: Sites in the United States, Italy and Spain provided acute and convalescent COVID-19 samples. T cells, B-cell-depleted T cells, or PBMCs provided the cDNA or gDNA that served as material.

As handled by the study authors: Reference gene primer amplification gave nucleated cell count estimates. TCRdb's copy holds only in-frame clones and misses some; the assay was immunoSEQ multiplex PCR. V and J calls and clone size are those listed in that table; D and trimming were worked out from the DNA. The sample carries 30,000 to 35,000 clones, 85% recorded once. The sequenced material came from peripheral blood. The clonotype was recovered from a human donor with acute or convalescent COVID-19. The donor label of this sample is uncertain.

The CDR3 region has the DNA TGCGCCAGCAGCCCGGAGACAGGAGGCTATGGCTACACCTTC. Translated: CASSPETGGYGYTF. This chain connects TRBV4-3 to TRBJ1-2; tentatively, D is TRBD1 (6 bases). Germline loops: CDR1 LGHNA, CDR2 YSLEER. This CDR3 region has 14 residues. Deletions cut 4 bases from V and 4 bases from J, with 13 bases between.